Listed below are T cell receptor beta chains from one sample, sequenced in a study of molecular identifiers for immune sequencing clone quantification. One entry per CDR3 protein, called by TCRdb with MiXCR from the PCR reads. There are about 630,000 distinct CDR3 sequences in the sample; roughly 27% occur only once, and about 0.78% lies in the top ten. The source material was naive CD8+ T cells from blood, with Jurkat cell RNA spiked in. The source of these receptors is a human donor in good health. Some libraries in this study had Jurkat cell RNA spiked in. Each CDR3 is given with its conserved first and last residue. The D gene is left open where the match is weak. Size is omitted from some rows. Given values are once, few, many or a class for expanded clones.

TGTGCCAGCAGTGAAGGGGAGGGGGAAACAGATACGCAGTATTTT CASSEGEGETDTQYF TRBV6-1 15 - - TRBJ2-3
TGTGCCAGCAGCCCGTCGCCGACAGGGGGCGATGAGCAGTTCTTC CASSPSPTGGDEQFF TRBV7-9 15 - TRBD1 TRBJ2-1
TGCAGTGCTAGGTCAGATCCCAATCAGCCCCAGCATTTT CSARSDPNQPQHF TRBV20-1 13 many - TRBJ1-5
TGTGCCAGCAGCTTAGGGGGACAGGGGTCCGACGAGCAGTACTTC CASSLGGQGSDEQYF TRBV13 15 - TRBD1 TRBJ2-7
TGCAGCGTTGCACCCATTAACTATGGCTACACCTTC CSVAPINYGYTF TRBV29-1 12 many - TRBJ1-2
TGTGCCAGCAGTTACCCGCGAGGTTTAGACCTTGAAGCTTTCTTT CASSYPRGLDLEAFF TRBV6-5 15 few - TRBJ1-1
TGTGCCAGCAGTCCACCCCCCCAGGGTCGTGACTATGGCTACACCTTC CASSPPPQGRDYGYTF TRBV28 16 few - TRBJ1-2
TGTGCCAGCAGTTACCGGGCCGTTTCGTCCTCTGGAAACACCATATATTTT CASSYRAVSSSGNTIYF TRBV6-2/TRBV6-3 17 - - TRBJ1-3
TGTGCCAGCAGCTTAGCAGATGGACAACGGGACAGGGCGTCTCGTCAATACACCCACAATGAGCAGTTCTTC CASSLADGQRDRASRQYTHNEQFF TRBV7-2 24 few TRBD1 TRBJ2-1
TGTGCCAGCAGCTCAGACCAGAACCAAGAGACCCAGTACTTC CASSSDQNQETQYF TRBV7-2 14 many - TRBJ2-5
TGTGCCAGTAGGAGAGTATGGGACACCAAGAACACTGAAGCTTTCTTT CASRRVWDTKNTEAFF TRBV19 16 few - TRBJ1-1
TGTGCCTGGAGTCTAATTAACGAGCAGTACTTC CAWSLINEQYF TRBV30 11 few - TRBJ2-7
TGTGCCAGCAGGGTCTCCCCGGGCTCCTATAATTCACCCCTCCACTTT CASRVSPGSYNSPLHF TRBV27 16 - - TRBJ1-6
TGTGCCAGCAGCTTGTCGACTAGCGGGAGGAGGATAGGGGAGCTGTTTTTT CASSLSTSGRRIGELFF TRBV7-2 17 many TRBD2 TRBJ2-2
TGTGCCAGTAGTGACAGGGACTTATACTCCTACGAGCAGTACTTC CASSDRDLYSYEQYF TRBV19 15 - - TRBJ2-7
TGTGCCAGCAGTTATCCCAGCGGGAGAGCCCCTACAGATACGCAGTATTTT CASSYPSGRAPTDTQYF TRBV6-9 17 - TRBD2 TRBJ2-3
TGCAGTGCTAGAGAGGGGCAACTAGCCAAAAACATTCAGTACTTC CSAREGQLAKNIQYF TRBV20-1 15 many - TRBJ2-4
TGTGCCAGCAGCTTAGCGCTAAAGGGGGGAAGCTCCTACAATGCGCAGTTCTTC CASSLALKGGSSYNAQFF TRBV7-2 18 - - TRBJ2-1
TGTGCCAGCAGCCAAACCCGGGACTACTCCTACGAGCAGTACTTC CASSQTRDYSYEQYF TRBV4-2 15 many TRBD2 TRBJ2-7
TGCGCCAGCAGCCAAGCGGCAGGGGTGAATTACGAGCAGTACTTC CASSQAAGVNYEQYF TRBV4-3 15 many - TRBJ2-7
TGTGCCAGCAGTTTGTACCGGCAGATCGAGCAGTACTTC CASSLYRQIEQYF TRBV28 13 many - TRBJ2-7
TGTGCCAGCACCCCGTGGCGGGAGAGGACCTACGAGCAGTACTTC CASTPWRERTYEQYF TRBV6-6 15 many TRBD2 TRBJ2-7
TGCGCCAGCAGCCAAGAGGCCGGGCCTAGCTACGAGCAGTACTTC CASSQEAGPSYEQYF TRBV4-3 15 few - TRBJ2-7
TGCAGCGTTGTGATGCCGACGAACACTGAAGCTTTCTTT CSVVMPTNTEAFF TRBV29-1 13 many - TRBJ1-1
TGTGCCAGCAGCCGCCGATTTGGGGAGGGCAATCAGCCCCAGCATTTT CASSRRFGEGNQPQHF TRBV14 16 - - TRBJ1-5
TGTGCCAGCAGTACCGACTCGACCTCGAACACCGGGGAGCTGTTTTTT CASSTDSTSNTGELFF TRBV6-2/TRBV6-3 16 few - TRBJ2-2
TGTGCCAGCAGTTTAACCCCCCGGTGGCAGGGTGGGATACCAGATACGCAGTATTTT CASSLTPRWQGGIPDTQYF TRBV28 19 many - TRBJ2-3
TGTGCCAGCAGCTTAGAGGCGGGGGGCCTTACAGATACGCAGTATTTT CASSLEAGGLTDTQYF TRBV7-6 16 many TRBD2 TRBJ2-3
TGTGCCAGCAGCGTAGACCAGGGGGCGGTTTACGAGCAGTACTTC CASSVDQGAVYEQYF TRBV9 15 few TRBD1 TRBJ2-7
TGCGCCAGCAGGACAGGGCTAGCCTCAGATACGCAGTATTTT CASRTGLASDTQYF TRBV4-3 14 many TRBD1 TRBJ2-3
TGTGCCAGCAGTTCGACAGGATCAGAGCAGTACTTC CASSSTGSEQYF TRBV27 12 few - TRBJ2-7
TGTGCCAGTAGCGTCGGGACAGGGGTTTCCTACGAGCAGTACTTC CASSVGTGVSYEQYF TRBV19 15 many TRBD1 TRBJ2-7
TGTGCCAGCAGTTTTTACGGGGCCCAAGAGACCCAGTACTTC CASSFYGAQETQYF TRBV12-3/TRBV12-4 14 - - TRBJ2-5
TGTGCCAGCAGTCCATTCCGAGCTTCGAACACTGAAGCTTTCTTT CASSPFRASNTEAFF TRBV12-3/TRBV12-4 15 many - TRBJ1-1
TGTGCCAGCAGCTCGAAACTAGCGGGACTTAGCCCAGATACGCCGTATTTT CASSSKLAGLSPDTPYF TRBV7-2 17 - TRBD2 TRBJ2-3
TGTGCCAGCAGTTACGGGACAGTCGGTTCACCCCTCCACTTT CASSYGTVGSPLHF TRBV6-5 14 many TRBD1 TRBJ1-6
TGTGCCAGCAGTCCAACCGCCGCGGGCTGGGAGCAGTACTTC CASSPTAAGWEQYF TRBV6-6 14 many - TRBJ2-7
TGTGCCAGCAGTTTATCGATGAACACTGAAACTTTCTTT CASSLSMNTETFF TRBV27 13 - - TRBJ1-1
TGTGCCAGCAGTTATCAGGAGACCAGCATGAACACTGAAGCTTTCTTT CASSYQETSMNTEAFF TRBV6-2/TRBV6-3 16 many - TRBJ1-1
TGCAGTGCTGCCAACGGGACAGGGGTTTTCGAGCAGTACTTC CSAANGTGVFEQYF TRBV20-1 14 many TRBD1 TRBJ2-7
TGTGCCAGCAGCTTTGAACGACTAGCGGCTAGCACAGATACGCAGTATTTT CASSFERLAASTDTQYF TRBV7-6 17 many TRBD2 TRBJ2-3
TGTGCCAGCAGCCACCGGGAACTTTACGAGCAGTACTTC CASSHRELYEQYF TRBV7-9 13 - - TRBJ2-7
TGCAGTGCTATAACAGGACTAGCGGGATACTACGAGCAGTACTTC CSAITGLAGYYEQYF TRBV20-1 15 few TRBD2 TRBJ2-7
TGTGCCAGCAGCTTCGCAGCGCGCTCCTACGAGCAGTACTTC CASSFAARSYEQYF TRBV5-6 14 many - TRBJ2-7
TGTGCCAGCAGTTTGGGTCCAGGGATTGCCTACAATGAGCAGTTCTTC CASSLGPGIAYNEQFF TRBV27 16 - - TRBJ2-1